These 3 T cell receptor beta chains came from one sample sequenced in a study of blood T cell repertoires in COVID-19. Repertoires were generated with immunoSEQ multiplex PCR, while TCRdb's copy carries only in-frame clones and drops some. There are tens of thousands of clones in the sample; roughly 88% occur only once, and less than 45% lies in the top ten. Material: peripheral blood. These receptors were collected from a human donor in a cohort sampled during active COVID-19.

The chain has TRBV6-5 and TRBJ2-1; D is unresolved. The CDR3 spans 13 residues. Trimming removed 6 bases at V and 3 bases at J, with 9 bases between. Germline CDR1 reads MNHEY; CDR2 reads SVGAGI. The CDR3 DNA reads as TGTGCCAGCAGAAAAACACACTACAATGAGCAGTTCTTC. It specifies CASRKTHYNEQFF.

The chain carries TRBV6-5 and TRBJ2-3, with TRBD1 as a possible D gene (6 bases). Trimming took off 6 bases at V and 3 bases at J, with 13 bases between the two ends. CDR1 is MNHEY, CDR2 SVGAGI, per germline. The CDR3 runs 14 residues. The CDR3, as DNA: TGTGCCAGCAGAACCGCGACAGGTACAGATACGCAGTATTTT. This sequence encodes CASRTATGTDTQYF.

The genes are TRBV19 and TRBJ1-2; 8 nucleotides agree with TRBD1. Germline V CDR1 and CDR2: LNHDA, SQIVND (reference sequence). V shed 6 bases and J 1 base; nucleotides not matched to a gene: 4. The CDR3 runs 14 residues. CDR3 nucleotide sequence: TGTGCCAGTAGGATTACAGGGGGTAACTATGGCTACACCTTC. It translates to CASRITGGNYGYTF.